Listed below are T cell receptor beta chains from one sample, sequenced in a study of T cell repertoires in ileal Crohn's disease. Profiled with immunoSEQ multiplex PCR; TCRdb holds only in-frame clones, not every one. The profile shows 12,000 or so clones, around two thirds of them singletons. The sample comprised ileal tissue. The receptors stem from an adult with Crohn's disease. Each CDR3 is given with its conserved first and last residue. D genes are given only for firm matches. Clone size is given for some rows only: seen once, a few or many times, or a class if the clone is expanded.

>TRBD1|TRBV15|few|TRBJ1-2
CATSPRTGGIGYTF
TGTGCCACCAGCCCACGGACAGGGGGCATTGGCTACACCTTC
>.|TRBV10-2|.|TRBJ1-2
CASSHGQNYGYTF
TGCGCCAGCAGCCATGGACAGAACTATGGCTACACCTTC
>.|TRBV6-6|.|TRBJ1-1
CASSPGRANTEAFF
TGTGCCAGCAGTCCCGGCAGGGCGAACACTGAAGCTTTCTTT
>.|TRBV5-3|.|TRBJ2-7
CARSLGYRQHEQYF
TGTGCCAGAAGCTTGGGTTATCGACAGCACGAGCAGTACTTC
>.|TRBV11-2|few|TRBJ1-6
CASSSDSYNSPLHF
TGTGCCAGCAGCTCGGACAGTTATAATTCACCCCTCCACTTT
>.|TRBV28|few|TRBJ2-3
CASSLGSTDTQYF
TGTGCCAGCAGTTTGGGCAGCACAGATACGCAGTATTTT
>.|TRBV5-1|.|TRBJ1-4
CASSLGGTFNEKLFF
TGCGCCAGCAGCTTGGGAGGGACCTTTAATGAAAAACTGTTTTTT
>.|TRBV30|.|TRBJ1-5
CAWSVPPREPQHF
TGTGCCTGGAGTGTCCCACCAAGGGAGCCCCAGCATTTT
>TRBD1|TRBV6-1|.|TRBJ2-3
CASSGGGPTDTQYF
TGTGCCAGCAGTGGAGGGGGCCCCACAGATACGCAGTATTTT
>.|TRBV7-3|once|TRBJ1-1
CASRATGTPNTEAFF
TGTGCCAGCAGAGCCACCGGGACACCGAACACTGAAGCTTTCTTT
>.|TRBV7-9|few|TRBJ2-7
CASSLLPPDHEQYF
TGTGCCAGCAGCCTTTTACCCCCCGACCACGAGCAGTACTTC
>.|TRBV5-1|.|TRBJ1-2
CASSLKGRTPNYGYTF
TGCGCCAGCAGCTTGAAGGGACGTACCCCGAACTATGGCTACACCTTC
>TRBD1|TRBV19|.|TRBJ2-2
CASSIGQGAAGELFF
TGTGCCAGTAGTATCGGACAGGGGGCGGCCGGGGAGCTGTTTTTT
>.|TRBV2|.|TRBJ2-5
CASRQQGPGAQYF
TGTGCCAGCAGACAACAGGGTCCCGGGGCCCAGTACTTC
>.|TRBV6-1|.|TRBJ2-1
CASSRSGEANEQFF
TGTGCCAGCAGCCGCTCGGGGGAGGCGAATGAGCAGTTCTTC
>.|TRBV6-1|.|TRBJ2-7
CASSEVPYEQYF
TGTGCCAGCAGTGAAGTCCCCTACGAGCAGTACTTC
>.|TRBV2|.|TRBJ2-3
CASSEGQGPRNTQYF
TGTGCCAGCAGTGAAGGGCAGGGCCCACGGAATACGCAGTATTTT
>.|TRBV6-1|few|TRBJ2-3
CASNSREFYTDTQYF
TGTGCCAGCAACTCCCGGGAATTTTACACAGATACGCAGTATTTT
>.|TRBV5-1|.|TRBJ1-1
CASSPLTVNTEAFF
TGCGCCAGCAGCCCACTGACAGTGAACACTGAAGCTTTCTTT
>TRBD2|TRBV7-2|.|TRBJ2-2
CASSRRGGSGELFF
TGTGCCAGCAGTCGGCGGGGGGGCAGCGGGGAGCTGTTTTTT
>TRBD2|TRBV6-4|.|TRBJ2-1
CASSDSLGGGAYNEQFF
TGTGCCAGCAGTGACTCCCTTGGCGGGGGGGCCTACAATGAGCAGTTCTTC
>TRBD2|TRBV27|.|TRBJ2-7
CASTLGVSGGAVRQYF
TGTGCCAGCACCTTAGGGGTTAGCGGGGGGGCCGTGCGGCAGTACTTC
>.|TRBV28|.|TRBJ1-1
CASRLGKTEAFF
TGTGCCAGCAGGTTAGGGAAAACTGAAGCTTTCTTT
>TRBD1|TRBV4-1|.|TRBJ1-2
CASSLSPTGGDGYTF
TGCGCCAGCAGCCTTTCTCCTACAGGGGGGGATGGCTACACCTTC
>.|TRBV2|few|TRBJ1-5
CATRGGEQPQHF
TGTGCCACCCGAGGGGGGGAACAGCCCCAGCATTTT
>TRBD1|TRBV6-1|few|TRBJ2-3
CASSQAGTGFGTDTQYF
TGTGCCAGCAGTCAAGCCGGGACAGGGTTTGGGACAGATACGCAGTATTTT
>TRBD1|TRBV29-1|.|TRBJ1-2
CSVGTGVVDGYTF
TGCAGCGTCGGGACAGGGGTAGTCGATGGCTACACCTTC
>.|TRBV27|.|TRBJ1-6
CASSFRVRGDSPLHF
TGTGCCAGCAGTTTTCGAGTGAGGGGTGATTCACCCCTCCACTTT
>.|TRBV2|.|TRBJ1-4
CASSLQGGSEKLFF
TGTGCCAGCAGTTTACAGGGCGGTAGTGAAAAACTGTTTTTT
>TRBD2|TRBV27|few|TRBJ2-3
CASRGLAWGTDTQYF
TGTGCCAGCAGGGGACTAGCGTGGGGCACAGATACGCAGTATTTT
>.|TRBV5-1|.|TRBJ1-2
CASSLESAGALYGYTF
TGCGCCAGCAGCTTGGAATCTGCCGGCGCTCTATATGGCTACACCTTC
>.|TRBV5-1|few|TRBJ1-6
CASSLAGGQGDSPLHF
TGCGCCAGCAGCTTGGCAGGAGGGCAGGGTGATTCACCCCTCCACTTT